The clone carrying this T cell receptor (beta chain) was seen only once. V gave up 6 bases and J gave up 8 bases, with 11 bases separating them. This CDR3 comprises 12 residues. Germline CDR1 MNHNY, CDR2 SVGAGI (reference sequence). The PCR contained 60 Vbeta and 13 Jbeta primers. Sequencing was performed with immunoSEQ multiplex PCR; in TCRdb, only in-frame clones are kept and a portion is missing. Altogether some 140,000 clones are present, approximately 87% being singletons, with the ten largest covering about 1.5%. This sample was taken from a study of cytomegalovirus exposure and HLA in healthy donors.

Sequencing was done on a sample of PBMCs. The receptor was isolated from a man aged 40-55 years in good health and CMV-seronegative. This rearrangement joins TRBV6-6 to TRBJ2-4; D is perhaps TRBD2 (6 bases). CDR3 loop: CASSGSSDIQYF. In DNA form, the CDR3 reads TGTGCCAGCAGCGGGAGTTCTGACATTCAGTACTTC.